One and the same sample provided the 25 T cell receptor beta chains below, sequenced in a study of technical replicates of blood from a few donors. Profiled with immunoSEQ multiplex PCR; TCRdb holds only in-frame clones, not every one. The table has 90,000 or so clones, around 93% seen once. What was sequenced was T cells isolated from PBMCs. The source is a human donor in good health.

The chain couples TRBV6-5 to TRBJ2-7; 9 bases match TRBD1. This CDR3 is built from 13 residues. The germline gives CDR1 MNHEY, CDR2 SVGAGI. Losses at the gene ends were 6 bases for V and 7 bases for J; bases not matched to a gene: 7. DNA of the CDR3: TGTGCCAGCAGGCCACAGGGGGCGAGAGAGCAGTACTTC. Translation: CASRPQGAREQYF.

This chain uses TRBV27 with TRBJ1-1; 7 positions agree with TRBD1. CDR1 MNHEY and CDR2 SMNVEV come from the germline V gene (reference sequence). The CDR3 runs to 15 residues. V was pared by 2 bases and J by 4 bases, with 7 bases of the junction left unmatched. The CDR3 reads CASSLNRGDSTEAFF. In nucleotides, the CDR3 is TGTGCCAGCAGTTTAAACAGGGGTGATAGCACTGAAGCTTTCTTT.

The CDR3: CASSPAGLLDYGYTF. As DNA, the CDR3 is TGTGCCAGCTCACCAGCGGGGCTTTTGGACTATGGCTACACCTTC. The V gene is TRBV18, the J gene TRBJ1-2; D possibly corresponds to TRBD1 (5 bases). The V gene lost 2 bases and the J gene lost 3 bases, with 13 bases spanning the gap. The CDR3 has 15 amino acids. Germline V CDR1 and CDR2: KGHSH, LQKENI.

The chain recombines TRBV14 with TRBJ2-3; D unclear. The CDR3 consists of 15 residues. With 2 bases removed from V and 0 bases from J, the gap between germline ends came to 9 bases. Germline V gene sequence: CDR1 SGHDN, CDR2 FVKESK. CDR3 sequence: CASSQYYPSTDTQYF. The CDR3 DNA follows: TGTGCCAGCAGCCAATACTATCCTAGCACAGATACGCAGTATTTT.

This sequence joins TRBV30 and TRBJ1-1, with D tentatively TRBD1 (6 bases). The CDR3 length is 13 residues. Germline V lookup: CDR1 GTSNPN, CDR2 SVGIG (reference sequence). Trimming took off 0 bases at V and 7 bases at J, with 12 bases between the two ends. CDR3 DNA sequence: TGTGCCTGGAGTGTACACTGGACAGATGAAGCTTTCTTT. It is translated as CAWSVHWTDEAFF. The whole variable domain, filled in from reference TRBV30 and TRBJ1-1, reads SQTIHQWPATLVQPVGSPLSLECTVEGTSNPNLYWYRQAAGRGLQLLFYSVGIGQISSEVPQNLSASRPQDRQFILSSKKLLLSDSGFYLCAWSVHWTDEAFFGQGTRLTVV.

The chain uses TRBV5-1 and TRBJ1-5; 9 positions agree with TRBD1. The V gene's germline CDR1 is SGHRS and CDR2 YFSETQ. The CDR3 covers 13 residues. J was trimmed by 7 bases and V by 4 bases; bases with no gene match: 3. As DNA, the CDR3 is TGCGCCAGCAGCGCGGACAGGGGACAGCCCCAGCATTTT. Translated, it gives CASSADRGQPQHF.

J is TRBJ1-5 and V is TRBV19; 8 nucleotides align to TRBD1. Germline loops: CDR1 LNHDA, CDR2 SQIVND (reference sequence). The CDR3 loop spans 14 amino acids. J was trimmed by 7 bases and V by 6 bases; bases with no gene match: 8. The CDR3 DNA reads as TGTGCCAGTAGGGCCACAGGGGGTCTGCAGCCCCAGCATTTT. Protein: CASRATGGLQPQHF.

J is TRBJ2-7 and V is TRBV9; 8 bases are a match to TRBD2. CDR3 size: 14 residues. V shed 3 bases, J shed 5 bases, and the junction held 7 bases outside the gene matches. From germline, CDR1 is SGDLS and CDR2 YYNGEE. CDR3 region: CASSAGLAGDEQYF. CDR3 nucleotide sequence: TGTGCCAGCAGCGCGGGTCTAGCGGGCGACGAGCAGTACTTC.

This rearrangement joins TRBV4-3 to TRBJ1-4, with D perhaps matching TRBD1 (6 bases). Trimming shortened V by 2 bases and J by 8 bases, and 21 bases separated the two germline ends. Germline V gene data show CDR1 as LGHNA and CDR2 as YSLEER. This CDR3 is 17 amino acids long. The CDR3, as DNA: TGCGCCAGCAGCCAATCCAGACAGGCGATCCTCGGCGAAAAACTGTTTTTT. Residues: CASSQSRQAILGEKLFF.

This clone showed up just once. J is TRBJ2-1 and V is TRBV29-1; no definite D call. The CDR3 contains 13 residues. Looked up from germline, CDR1 is SQVTM and CDR2 is ANQGSEA. Deletions cut 4 bases from V and 3 bases from J, with 10 bases between. The CDR3 nucleotides read TGCAGCGTTGTGGAGACTCGCTACAATGAGCAGTTCTTC. Translation gives CSVVETRYNEQFF.

This chain connects TRBV5-6 to TRBJ2-1; 9 bases match TRBD2. In germline, CDR1 is SGHDT, CDR2 YYEEEE. The CDR3 spans 16 residues. Germline trimming cut 2 bases from V and 4 bases from J; bases unmatched to any gene: 7. The CDR3: CASSLSRTSEYNEQFF. In nucleotides, the CDR3 is TGTGCCAGCAGCTTAAGTAGGACTAGCGAATACAATGAGCAGTTCTTC.

This chain joins TRBV15 and TRBJ2-7; TRBD1 matches 7 bases. This CDR3 spans 19 amino acids. CDR1 and CDR2 (germline): LNHNV, YYDKDF (reference sequence). V gave up 0 bases and J gave up 2 bases; unmatched junction bases: 16. CDR3 in amino acids: CATSRDLGTGAHTTYEQYF. The CDR3, as DNA: TGTGCCACCAGCAGAGATTTGGGAACAGGGGCTCATACAACCTACGAGCAGTACTTC.

The rearrangement uses TRBV15 and TRBJ2-2; 9 bases fit TRBD2. Looked up from germline, CDR1 is LNHNV and CDR2 is YYDKDF (reference sequence). The CDR3 sequence is 14 residues long. J lost 5 bases, V lost 9 bases, and 7 bases had no gene match. CDR3 in DNA: TGTGCCACTACTAGCGGGCGACCAACCGGGGAGCTGTTTTTT. It is translated as CATTSGRPTGELFF.

This sequence joins TRBV29-1 and TRBJ2-7, with 11 bases fitting TRBD2. CDR3 size: 13 residues. Trimming cost V 7 bases and J 2 bases; bases outside gene matches: 4. The germline V gene has CDR1 SQVTM and CDR2 ANQGSEA. The CDR3 nucleotides are TGCAGCGCCATAGCGGGAGGGGCCTACGAGCAGTACTTC. Its translation: CSAIAGGAYEQYF.

The CDR3 protein is CASSLVVWGEVEAFF. As DNA, the CDR3 is TGTGCCAGCAGCTTAGTAGTGTGGGGGGAAGTTGAAGCTTTCTTT. The J gene is TRBJ1-1, the V gene TRBV11-2; possibly TRBD1 for D (5 bases). This CDR3 has 15 residues. Between the trimmed V and J ends, which lost 1 base and 7 bases, there was a span of 16 bases. Looked up from germline, CDR1 is SGHAT and CDR2 is FQNNGV. Supplemented by reference TRBV11-2 and TRBJ1-1, the full variable domain reads EAGVAQSPRYKIIEKRQSVAFWCNPISGHATLYWYQQILGQGPKLLIQFQNNGVVDDSQLPKDRFSAERLKGVDSTLKIQPAKLEDSAVYLCASSLVVWGEVEAFFGQGTRLTVV.

This chain uses TRBV4-2 with TRBJ1-1; D is uncertain. Per germline, CDR1 LGHNA and CDR2 YNFKEQ. The CDR3 contains 14 residues. The V gene lost 1 base and the J gene lost 4 bases, with 10 bases spanning the gap. The CDR3 DNA sequence: TGTGCCAGCAGCCAAGTTACCGGTTCCACTGAAGCTTTCTTT. Translating gives CASSQVTGSTEAFF.

With respect to this clone: Other DNA sequences of this sample code for an identical CDR3. This chain connects TRBV5-4 to TRBJ2-7; tentative D call: TRBD1 (6 bases). CDR3 length equals 15 residues. V was clipped by 1 base and J by 3 bases, with 14 bases between them. Germline lookup yields CDR1 SGHNT and CDR2 YYREEE (reference sequence). The DNA for the CDR3 is TGTGCCAGCAGCTTGAGTGGACAGCCCATCTACGAGCAGTACTTC. Its translation: CASSLSGQPIYEQYF. The complete variable domain, with remaining parts taken from reference TRBV5-4 and TRBJ2-7, reads ETGVTQSPTHLIKTRGQQVTLRCSSQSGHNTVSWYQQALGQGPQFIFQYYREEENGRGNFPPRFSGLQFPNYSSELNVNALELDDSALYLCASSLSGQPIYEQYFGPGTRLTVT.

V is TRBV2 and J is TRBJ2-7, with 7 positions matching TRBD1. This CDR3 has 13 residues. Germline V lookup: CDR1 SNHLY, CDR2 FYNNEI. V was clipped by 9 bases and J by 1 base; unmatched bases: 6. The chain's CDR3 is CASKQGVSYEQYF. The CDR3 coding sequence is TGTGCCAGTAAGCAGGGGGTTTCCTACGAGCAGTACTTC.

The J gene is TRBJ2-7, the V gene TRBV6-5, with no clear D. The CDR3 runs 14 residues. CDR1 is MNHEY, CDR2 SVGAGI, per germline. V was pared by 2 bases and J by 5 bases, with 13 bases between. CDR3 nucleotides: TGTGCCAGCAGTTACGGTCGTAGCACCGACGAGCAGTACTTC. Protein product: CASSYGRSTDEQYF.

The V call is TRBV5-1, the J call TRBJ2-3, with D tentatively TRBD2 (6 bases). The CDR3 contains 17 residues. The V end lost 3 bases, the J end lost 4 bases, and 21 bases lay between the germline ends. Germline-derived CDR1 and CDR2 are SGHRS and YFSETQ. The CDR3 coding sequence is TGCGCCAGCAGCTCGCTTGGTTTACTAGCATCCCCAGATACGCAGTATTTT. Amino acids: CASSSLGLLASPDTQYF. Complete variable domain (other parts from reference TRBV5-1 and TRBJ2-3): KAGVTQTPRYLIKTRGQQVTLSCSPISGHRSVSWYQQTPGQGLQFLFEYFSETQRNKGNFPGRFSGRQFSNSRSEMNVSTLELGDSALYLCASSSLGLLASPDTQYFGPGTRLTVL.

The V gene is TRBV6-1, the J gene TRBJ2-7; D unresolved. V shed 3 bases and J shed 0 bases, with 9 bases lying between them. This CDR3 is built from 14 residues. Germline V CDR1 and CDR2: MNHNS, SASEGT. CDR3 amino acids: CASSDLSSSYEQYF. CDR3 coding DNA: TGTGCCAGCAGTGACTTATCCAGCTCCTACGAGCAGTACTTC.

V is TRBV7-6 and J is TRBJ2-3; no reliable D call. The CDR3 covers 11 residues. The germline CDR1 and CDR2 sequences are SGHVS and FNYEAQ. V dropped 4 bases and J dropped 6 bases, with 5 bases sitting between them. The CDR3: CASSSRDTQYF. As DNA, the CDR3 is TGTGCCAGCAGCTCTAGGGATACGCAGTATTTT.

This clone came up once. This rearrangement joins TRBV5-6 to TRBJ2-7; D remains ambiguous. V was clipped by 5 bases and J by 3 bases, with 12 bases between them. The germline V gene has CDR1 SGHDT and CDR2 YYEEEE. CDR3 length: 13 amino acids. The CDR3 DNA reads TGTGCCAGCAGAAAAAGTTCCAGCTACGAGCAGTACTTC. It codes for CASRKSSSYEQYF.

This sequence joins TRBV27 and TRBJ2-1; 8 bases fit TRBD2. CDR3 length: 14 amino acids. V lost 7 bases to trimming and J lost 7 bases; unmatched junction nucleotides: 9. Germline values: CDR1 MNHEY, CDR2 SMNVEV (reference sequence). In DNA form, the CDR3 reads TGTGCCAGCACCAGCGGGAGACTCTTTAATGAGCAGTTCTTC. Amino acid sequence: CASTSGRLFNEQFF.

This chain links TRBV5-1 with TRBJ2-6; no firm D call. V shed 9 bases and J shed 6 bases, with 19 bases lying between them. The CDR3 is made up of 15 amino acids. Germline loops: CDR1 SGHRS, CDR2 YFSETQ. This CDR3 is CATALDGVAANVLTF. DNA of the CDR3: TGCGCCACCGCCCTCGACGGTGTAGCGGCCAACGTCCTGACTTTC.